This record covers a single TCR beta chain. The antigen remains unidentified. One end of the junction fails to match germline, which may point to a read error. Hyperthyroidism had been newly diagnosed in patients aged 18 to 65, and its duration was under 2 months. The data derive from a study of T cells in Graves' hyperthyroidism and ophthalmopathy. Findings and limits, study-wide: Progression to ophthalmopathy was predicted a median of 6.5 months early.

From RNA transcripts, TCR beta CDR3 regions were amplified. First-round RT-PCR with HTBI primers amplified the TCR CDR3 region. TCRdb recomputed calls from the multiplex PCR reads with MiXCR, one row per CDR3 protein. The sample records 95,000 to 110,000 distinct CDR3 sequences, 45% to 50% being singletons. The TCR sequence derives from a man aged 40-50 years with Graves' hyperthyroidism. Sequenced material: blood.

DNA of the CDR3: TGTGCCTCCAGTAATCATCTAGGGACCATATATTTT. Translation: CASSNHLGTIYF. The J gene is TRBJ1-3, the V gene TRBV24-1, with no clear D. Germline-derived CDR1 and CDR2 are KGHDR and SFDVKD. The CDR3 consists of 12 residues.